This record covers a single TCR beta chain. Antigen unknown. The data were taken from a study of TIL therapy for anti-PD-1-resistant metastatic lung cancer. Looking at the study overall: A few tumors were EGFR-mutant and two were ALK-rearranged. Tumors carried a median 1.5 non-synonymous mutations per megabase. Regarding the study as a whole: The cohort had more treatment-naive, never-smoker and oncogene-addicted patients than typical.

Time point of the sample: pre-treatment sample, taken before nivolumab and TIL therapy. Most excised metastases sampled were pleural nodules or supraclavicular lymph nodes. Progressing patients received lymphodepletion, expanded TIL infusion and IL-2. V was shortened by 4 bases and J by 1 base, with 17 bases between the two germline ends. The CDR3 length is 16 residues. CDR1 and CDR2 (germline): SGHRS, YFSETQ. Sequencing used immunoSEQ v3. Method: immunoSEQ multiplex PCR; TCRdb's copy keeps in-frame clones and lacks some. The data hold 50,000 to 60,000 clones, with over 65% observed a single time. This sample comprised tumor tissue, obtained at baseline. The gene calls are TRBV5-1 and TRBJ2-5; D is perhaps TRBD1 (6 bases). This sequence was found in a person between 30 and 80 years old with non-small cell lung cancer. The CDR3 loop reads CASSQRTTGSQETQYF. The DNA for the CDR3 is TGCGCCAGCAGCCAAAGAACAACAGGGTCCCAAGAGACCCAGTACTTC.